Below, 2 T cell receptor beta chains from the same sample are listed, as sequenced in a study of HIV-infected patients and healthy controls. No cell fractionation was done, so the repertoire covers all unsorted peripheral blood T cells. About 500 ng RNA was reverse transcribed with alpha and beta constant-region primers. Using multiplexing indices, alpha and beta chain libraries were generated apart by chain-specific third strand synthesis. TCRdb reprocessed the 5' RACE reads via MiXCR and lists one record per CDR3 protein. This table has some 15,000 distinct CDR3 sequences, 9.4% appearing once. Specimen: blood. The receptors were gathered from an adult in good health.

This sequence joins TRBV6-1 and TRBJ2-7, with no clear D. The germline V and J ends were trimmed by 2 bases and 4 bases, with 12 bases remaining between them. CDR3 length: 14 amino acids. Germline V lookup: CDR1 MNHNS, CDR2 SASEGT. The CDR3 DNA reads TGTGCCAGCAGTGAATGGGCATATTCTTACGAGCAGTACGTC. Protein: CASSEWAYSYEQYV.

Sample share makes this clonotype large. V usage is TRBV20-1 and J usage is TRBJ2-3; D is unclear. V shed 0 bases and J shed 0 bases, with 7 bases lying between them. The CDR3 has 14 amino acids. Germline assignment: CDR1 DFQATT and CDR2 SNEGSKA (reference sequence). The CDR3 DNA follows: TGCAGTGCTAGAGATCCCGTCAGCACAGATACGCAGTATTTT. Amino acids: CSARDPVSTDTQYF.